These 8 T cell receptor beta chains were all obtained from the same sample, sequenced in a study of graft-versus-host responses after intestinal transplantation listed by TCRdb under 2021. The library was made by the immunoSEQ multiplex PCR assay. Here the immuneACCESS table is served through TCRdb, limited to in-frame sequences with V and J called. Missing clones are a known gap in these copies; in checked studies unresolved V genes cover under half, and the rest lacks a known reason. This sample has 99,000 or so clones in its table, and about 83% of those were observed once. Approximately 1.4% of the sample is in the top ten clones. The sample consisted of PBMCs, taken 255 days after intestinal transplant. The receptors shown here come from a human patient who received an intestinal transplant, so some T cells may come from the graft donor.

This chain uses TRBV4-1 with TRBJ2-3, with D uncertain. Trimming shortened V by 1 base and J by 4 bases, and 9 bases separated the two germline ends. The length of the CDR3 is 14 residues. Germline V gives CDR1 MGHRA, CDR2 YSYEKL. The CDR3 loop is CASSQASRSDTQYF. As DNA, the CDR3 is TGCGCCAGCAGCCAAGCGTCGAGGTCAGATACGCAGTATTTT.

This clone showed up just once. J is TRBJ2-7 and V is TRBV5-1; TRBD2 matches at 10 bases. J was trimmed by 3 bases and V by 4 bases; bases with no gene match: 1. The CDR3 sequence is 13 residues long. Germline loops: CDR1 SGHRS, CDR2 YFSETQ. The CDR3 spells CASSLAGVYEQYF. CDR3 coding DNA: TGCGCCAGCAGCCTAGCGGGGGTCTACGAGCAGTACTTC.

CDR3 sequence: CASGFLSNQPQHF. CDR3 coding DNA: TGTGCCAGCGGGTTTCTTAGCAATCAGCCCCAGCATTTT. V gene TRBV7-2 combines with J gene TRBJ1-5; unclear D gene. The V gene's germline CDR1 is SGHTA and CDR2 FQGNSA. The V end was cut by 8 bases, the J end by 0 bases, with 8 bases between. This CDR3 contains 13 residues.

The V and J genes are TRBV27 and TRBJ1-5; the D is unclear. The CDR3 sequence is 14 residues long. V was shortened by 4 bases and J by 7 bases, with 14 bases between the two germline ends. The germline V gene has CDR1 MNHEY and CDR2 SMNVEV (reference sequence). Here the CDR3 DNA reads TGTGCCAGCAGTTATGGCGCGGATGGACAGCCCCAGCATTTT. Amino acid sequence: CASSYGADGQPQHF.

The chain recombines TRBV27 with TRBJ2-2, with no clear D. This CDR3 is 15 amino acids long. The V end was cut by 4 bases, the J end by 6 bases, with 15 bases between. The germline V gene has CDR1 MNHEY and CDR2 SMNVEV (reference sequence). The CDR3 DNA sequence: TGTGCCAGCAGTTCCCCGACTCGGACGGCCGGGGAGCTGTTTTTT. Protein sequence: CASSSPTRTAGELFF.

V is TRBV11-1 and J is TRBJ2-5; 9 bases align to TRBD1. This CDR3 comprises 16 residues. Germline V gene lookup returns CDR1 SGHAT and CDR2 FQDESV (reference sequence). V shed 5 bases, J shed 2 bases, and the junction held 9 bases outside the gene matches. CDR3 nucleotides: TGTGCCAGCAGCCCCGGGACAGGGAGTCATCAAGAGACCCAGTACTTC. Protein: CASSPGTGSHQETQYF.

The V gene is TRBV30, the J gene TRBJ2-3, with 10 bases aligning to TRBD1. Germline V gene sequence: CDR1 GTSNPN, CDR2 SVGIG (reference sequence). The CDR3 is 15 residues long. After removal of 2 bases from V and 3 bases from J, the junction contained 5 bases not matched to a gene. The CDR3 sequence: CAWSRGDRGTDTQYF. CDR3 nucleotide sequence: TGTGCCTGGAGTAGGGGGGACAGGGGAACAGATACGCAGTATTTT.

The V and J genes are TRBV6-5 and TRBJ1-2; TRBD1 might be the D (5 bases). The CDR3 is 13 amino acids. The V end lost 5 bases, the J end lost 6 bases, and 13 bases lay between the germline ends. Germline loops: CDR1 MNHEY, CDR2 SVGAGI. The CDR3 protein is CASSPHRLNGYTF. The CDR3 DNA reads as TGTGCCAGCAGTCCCCACAGGTTGAATGGCTACACCTTC.